The 10 T cell receptor beta chains below come from one sample, sequenced in a study of blood T cell repertoires in COVID-19. Only in-frame clones appear in the TCRdb table, and some are missing; sequencing was by immunoSEQ multiplex PCR. The profile shows 230,000 or so clones, about 91% of them singletons. Material: PBMCs or T cells enriched from blood (not recorded which). The receptors were sampled from a woman in her 40s with acute COVID-19.

This chain links TRBV19 with TRBJ1-6; 9 bases align to TRBD1. The CDR3 spans 15 residues. Germline values: CDR1 LNHDA, CDR2 SQIVND (reference sequence). J lost 7 bases, V lost 4 bases, and 5 bases had no gene match. For the CDR3, the DNA is TGTGCCAGTAGTAGGACAGGGGCCGAGAATTCACCCCTCCACTTT. Protein product: CASSRTGAENSPLHF. Variable domain in full (rest from reference TRBV19 and TRBJ1-6): DGGITQSPKYLFRKEGQNVTLSCEQNLNHDAMYWYRQDPGQGLRLIYYSQIVNDFQKGDIAEGYSVSREKKESFPLTVTSAQKNPTAFYLCASSRTGAENSPLHFGNGTRLTVT.

This chain links TRBV25-1 with TRBJ2-6, with D perhaps matching TRBD1 (6 bases). Trimming removed 4 bases from V and 0 bases from J, with 16 bases in between. CDR1 MGHDK and CDR2 SYGVNS come from the germline V gene. The CDR3 totals 18 residues. The CDR3 loop reads CASSGPGTSSSGANVLTF. The CDR3 DNA reads TGTGCCAGCAGTGGGCCCGGGACATCGAGCTCTGGGGCCAACGTCCTGACTTTC.

J is TRBJ2-7 and V is TRBV6-5; 13 bases fit TRBD2. From germline, CDR1 is MNHEY and CDR2 SVGAGI. There are 14 residues in the CDR3. After removal of 6 bases from V and 6 bases from J, the junction contained 5 bases not matched to a gene. In DNA form, the CDR3 reads TGTGCCAGCAGCCGACTAGCGGGAGGCTCCGAGCAGTACGTC. Encoded protein: CASSRLAGGSEQYV.

This chain joins TRBV3-1 (or the pseudogene TRBV3-2) and TRBJ2-5, with TRBD2 matching over 14 bases. V lost 0 bases, J lost 5 bases, and 11 bases stayed unmatched. The CDR3 is made up of 19 amino acids. Germline lookup yields CDR1 LGHDT and CDR2 YNNKEL (reference sequence). The CDR3 loop reads CASSQEGLAGGKPRETQYF. In DNA form, the CDR3 reads TGTGCCAGCAGCCAAGAAGGACTAGCGGGGGGTAAACCCAGGGAGACCCAGTACTTC.

The chain employs TRBV7-9 and TRBJ2-2, with 8 bases aligning to TRBD2. Trimming at V came to 5 bases and at J to 10 bases, leaving 6 bases not matched to a gene. From germline, CDR1 is SEHNR and CDR2 FQNEAQ (reference sequence). The CDR3 has 13 residues. CDR3 sequence (DNA): TGTGCCAGCAGCCTTATTAGCGGGGTGGAGCTGTTTTTT. As protein: CASSLISGVELFF.

V is TRBV5-1 and J is TRBJ2-3; 9 bases line up with TRBD1. The CDR3 loop spans 16 amino acids. CDR1 SGHRS and CDR2 YFSETQ come from the germline V gene. J gave up 1 base and V 1 base, and 4 bases lay outside the gene matches. CDR3 amino acids: CASSLSGQGGTDTQYF. CDR3 sequence (DNA): TGCGCCAGCAGCTTGTCGGGACAGGGTGGCACAGATACGCAGTATTTT.

This chain links TRBV10-1 with TRBJ2-1, with D possibly TRBD1 on 5 matching bases. In germline, CDR1 is WNHNN, CDR2 SYGVQD (reference sequence). The length of the CDR3 is 12 residues. The germline V and J ends were trimmed by 0 bases and 14 bases, with 11 bases remaining between them. The CDR3 is CASSESGAKKFF. The CDR3 bases are TGCGCCAGCAGTGAGTCAGGGGCTAAGAAGTTCTTC.

The chain has TRBV7-9 and TRBJ2-1; 14 bases line up with TRBD2. This CDR3 has 16 amino acids. The V gene's germline CDR1 is SEHNR and CDR2 FQNEAQ (reference sequence). V was clipped by 3 bases and J by 4 bases; unmatched bases: 2. This chain's CDR3 is CASSFWTSGGYNEQFF. DNA of the CDR3: TGTGCCAGCAGCTTCTGGACTAGCGGGGGGTACAATGAGCAGTTCTTC.

This clone showed up just a few times. This chain links TRBV24-1 with TRBJ2-3; a weak D match, TRBD1 (6 bases). The CDR3 is made up of 16 amino acids. CDR1 and CDR2 (germline): KGHDR, SFDVKD. The ends were cut back, 1 base at V and 5 bases at J, with 15 bases in the middle. CDR3 protein: CATSDLAPKGEDTQYF. The DNA of the CDR3 is TGTGCCACCAGTGATTTAGCACCTAAGGGGGAAGATACGCAGTATTTT.

This sequence joins TRBV7-8 and TRBJ1-2; 11 bases match TRBD1. The CDR3 has 16 amino acids. V shed 5 bases and J 3 bases; nucleotides not matched to a gene: 8. Germline V gives CDR1 SGHVS, CDR2 FQNEAQ. DNA for the CDR3: TGTGCCAGCAGCCCCGCAGGGGACAGGGGGTACTATGGCTACACCTTC. It is translated as CASSPAGDRGYYGYTF.